The text below deals with one T cell receptor (beta chain). J lost 7 bases, V lost 0 bases, and 13 bases had no gene match. Germline CDR1 and CDR2: SGHRS and YFSETQ. This CDR3 has 17 residues. This record comes from a study of blood T cell repertoires in COVID-19. Study-level background: Samples taken during acute and convalescent COVID-19 were collected in the United States, Italy and Spain.

Original handling: Estimation of nucleated cell counts was performed using reference gene primer amplification. Using immunoSEQ multiplex PCR, the repertoire was profiled, and TCRdb retains in-frame clones only, with some absent. V, J and clone size derive from that table, while D and trimming were established from the DNA sequence. This sample carries around 240,000 clones, 80% to 90% of them seen once, and the ten largest clones take around 0.97%. The sample taken for sequencing was peripheral blood. The chain employs TRBV5-1 and TRBJ1-2; 9 positions match TRBD1. The sequence derives from a man in his forties or fifties with acute or convalescent COVID-19. The CDR3 loop reads CASSLDTGQGRAAGYTF. CDR3 nucleotides: TGCGCCAGCAGCTTGGACACCGGACAGGGGAGAGCGGCTGGCTACACCTTC.